Listed below are T cell receptor beta chains from one sample, sequenced in a study of blood T cell repertoires in COVID-19. Using immunoSEQ multiplex PCR, the repertoire was profiled, and TCRdb retains in-frame clones only, with some absent. The sample has approximately 70,000 clones; 70% to 90% are singletons. Sequencing was carried out using peripheral blood. The receptors shown here come from a woman aged 80 or over with active COVID-19. The CDR3 runs from the conserved cysteine through the conserved F or W.

CAIHDTSSYNEQFF	14	TRBV10-3
CASSPLNTGELFF	13	TRBV7-9
CATSDWTGSDTGELFF	16	TRBV24-1
CASSPGGLNNEQFF	14	TRBV6-2/TRBV6-3
CASSGQANTEAFF	13	TRBV9
CASSLKQDYTDTQYF	15	TRBV5-1
CATTPSGSAGANVLTF	16	TRBV15
CASSAQASGSSYNEQFF	17	TRBV7-2
CSVRTGLLPSETQYF	15	TRBV29-1
CSASLGGLAGGNEQFF	16	TRBV20-1
CASGLGSSGADTQYF	15	TRBV12-5
CASSVLTSGNEQFF	14	TRBV9
CASSQQGAKNIQYF	14	TRBV19
CASSLAGTGGTEAFF	15	TRBV5-1
CASSPLGRETLAKNIQYF	18	TRBV7-9
CASSQEWGRAGANVLTF	17	TRBV3-1/TRBV3-2
CASSGGGRQETQYF	14	TRBV3-1/TRBV3-2
CATSRVAGAGETQYF	15	TRBV15
CASSSLDSEINYGYTF	16	TRBV28
CASSLLRARIRVDEQFF	17	TRBV5-5
CASSTGTKLYEQYF	14	TRBV7-2
CASSVLDSRYNEQFF	15	TRBV2
CATNRGGNYGYTF	13	TRBV2
CASSLDPTGNTIYF	14	TRBV11-2
CASSYDTSGGADTQYF	16	TRBV6-6
CASSLYPEANTEAFF	15	TRBV28
CASSRAAHLTYEQYF	15	TRBV7-3
CASNAGVVAKNIQYF	15	TRBV28
CASSYSVDRRYGYTF	15	TRBV6-2/TRBV6-3
CASSYPRTGGGNEQFF	16	TRBV5-4
CSGRTSGRANSYEQYF	16	TRBV29-1
CASSGLAGGLEQFF	14	TRBV9
CASSFSDRGSGNTIYF	16	TRBV28
CASRRGGSTNEKLFF	15	TRBV27
CASSLSTGPLTDTQYF	16	TRBV11-2
CASSSDSGNTIYF	13	TRBV7-3
CASSLAGTGGVGIQYF	16	TRBV7-2
CASSFWSGSTDKNIQYF	17	TRBV27
CASSIQIGPLFF	12	TRBV19
CASSSTAYEQYF	12	TRBV12-3/TRBV12-4
CASSLSGLNYGYTF	14	TRBV7-9
CASSPGGNEKLFF	13	TRBV6-5
CASRPSGPYNEQFF	14	TRBV14
CASSKSPSGSYNEQFF	16	TRBV21-1
CSASPRTRGNIQYF	14	TRBV20-1
CASEEAITDTQYF	13	TRBV28
CASSPSSWLAGGWGQETQYF	20	TRBV28
CSVEGVQGRSYEQYF	15	TRBV29-1
CSAPGIWPMDTQYF	14	TRBV29-1
CASSVGLGTSGRAYNEQFF	19	TRBV9
CASSLTAPRYEQYF	14	TRBV5-6
CASYLGGSGLRAFF	14	TRBV7-2
CASSETSGTYEQYF	14	TRBV9
CASSVGFQGVLDEQFF	16	TRBV9
CASQSEETQYF	11	TRBV18
CASSLLRGQGYEQYF	15	TRBV7-8
CASSQTITGGLSYEQYF	17	TRBV4-3
CASSLATSGIGGELFF	16	TRBV5-5
CSVDRVSGEAFF	12	TRBV29-1